These 28 T cell receptor beta chains originate from one sample sequenced in a study of beta chain features in type 1 diabetes. Sequenced material consisted of expressed TCRB transcripts (all of the isolated RNA was reverse transcribed). Clones were read by immunoSEQ multiplex PCR, and TCRdb kept only the in-frame ones, dropping some. In the table there are roughly 500,000 clones, around 10% of which are singletons. The source material was naive CD4+ T cells from blood. The receptors were gathered from a woman in her late teens or twenties in good health.

The chain uses TRBV9 and TRBJ2-2; 9 bases align to TRBD1. The CDR3 is 17 amino acids. Trimming removed 4 bases from V and 4 bases from J; junction bases left unmatched: 11. Germline lookup yields CDR1 SGDLS and CDR2 YYNGEE. The CDR3 DNA sequence: TGTGCCAGCAGCTCCCACCCCGGGACAGGGATCACCGGGGAGCTGTTTTTT. Translating gives CASSSHPGTGITGELFF.

The chain recombines TRBV5-4 with TRBJ2-5; a weak D match, TRBD1 (5 bases). From germline, CDR1 is SGHNT and CDR2 YYREEE (reference sequence). Between the trimmed V and J ends, which lost 1 base and 2 bases, there was a span of 9 bases. This CDR3 has 14 amino acids. For the CDR3, the DNA is TGTGCCAGCAGCTTGAAGACAGTACAAGAGACCCAGTACTTC. Encoded protein: CASSLKTVQETQYF.

This clone was observed a few times. Other DNA variants within this sample encode the same CDR3. V gene TRBV9 combines with J gene TRBJ2-3; no clear D. The CDR3 has 14 amino acids. Trimming cost V 0 bases and J 4 bases, with 9 bases left between them. CDR1 is SGDLS, CDR2 YYNGEE, per germline. The CDR3 DNA sequence: TGTGCCAGCAGCGTAGACGGGCCGGCAGATACGCAGTATTTT. Translating it yields CASSVDGPADTQYF.

In this sample, this clone turned up a few times. V gene TRBV27 combines with J gene TRBJ2-2; no firm D call. Trimming removed 6 bases at V and 6 bases at J, with 17 bases between. Germline CDR1 reads MNHEY; CDR2 reads SMNVEV (reference sequence). This CDR3 is built from 15 residues. DNA of the CDR3: TGTGCCAGCAGCTCAGCCGGGTCCCCAGCCGGGGAGCTGTTTTTT. It translates to CASSSAGSPAGELFF.

In its sample, this clone was seen a few times. The V gene is TRBV2, the J gene TRBJ2-7; 11 bases line up with TRBD2. Trimming cost V 1 base and J 7 bases; bases outside gene matches: 9. The CDR3 sequence is 16 residues long. The germline V gene has CDR1 SNHLY and CDR2 FYNNEI. This CDR3 reads CASSEGRLAGLEEQYF. The CDR3 DNA follows: TGTGCCAGCAGTGAAGGGAGACTAGCGGGACTTGAGGAGCAGTACTTC.

This clone turned up a few times. This sequence joins TRBV7-2 and TRBJ2-4; no definite D call. The CDR3 totals 18 residues. Germline CDR1 reads SGHTA; CDR2 reads FQGNSA. The V end was cut by 0 bases, the J end by 0 bases, with 15 bases between. The CDR3, as DNA: TGTGCCAGCAGCTTAGCTACAGCAACTCTTCTAGCCAAAAACATTCAGTACTTC. Its protein is CASSLATATLLAKNIQYF. Variable domain in full (rest from reference TRBV7-2 and TRBJ2-4): GAGVSQSPSNKVTEKGKDVELRCDPISGHTALYWYRQSLGQGLEFLIYFQGNSAPDKSGLPSDRFSAERTGGSVSTLTIQRTQQEDSAVYLCASSLATATLLAKNIQYFGAGTRLSVL.

The V and J genes are TRBV7-2 and TRBJ2-3; unclear D gene. Germline lookup yields CDR1 SGHTA and CDR2 FQGNSA. The CDR3 totals 14 residues. V was shortened by 3 bases and J by 5 bases, with 12 bases between the two germline ends. DNA of the CDR3: TGTGCCAGCAGCTTGAAGGGCATTGTAGATACGCAGTATTTT. This sequence encodes CASSLKGIVDTQYF.

This clone has a count of ten or more. The chain combines TRBV7-9 with TRBJ2-5; 7 bases are a match to TRBD1. The CDR3 spans 15 residues. CDR1 is SEHNR and CDR2 is FQNEAQ in the germline V gene (reference sequence). After removal of 5 bases from V and 5 bases from J, the junction contained 11 bases not matched to a gene. The CDR3 here is CASSTPDRAKETQYF. DNA for the CDR3: TGTGCCAGCAGCACCCCCGACAGGGCGAAGGAGACCCAGTACTTC.

This clone has just a few counts. The chain carries TRBV9 and TRBJ2-2, with D possibly called TRBD1 or TRBD2 (5 bases each). V shed 4 bases and J shed 5 bases, with 12 bases lying between them. The CDR3 loop spans 14 amino acids. Germline CDR1 and CDR2: SGDLS and YYNGEE. The CDR3 protein is CASSTGPKTGELFF. CDR3 in DNA: TGTGCCAGCAGCACGGGACCCAAGACCGGGGAGCTGTTTTTT.

This clone was counted a few times. The gene calls are TRBV4-3 and TRBJ2-1; D is possibly TRBD2 (6 bases). Between the trimmed V and J ends, which lost 6 bases and 2 bases, there was a span of 23 bases. The CDR3 contains 18 residues. Per the germline V gene, CDR1 is LGHNA and CDR2 is YSLEER. CDR3 loop: CASRIGREATAPYNEQFF. The CDR3 bases are TGCGCCAGCAGAATTGGGCGGGAAGCGACCGCGCCCTACAATGAGCAGTTCTTC.

This clone came up a few times. Other DNA sequences in this specimen translate into the identical CDR3. The rearrangement links TRBV2 to TRBJ1-3, with unresolved D. The germline V and J ends were trimmed by 5 bases and 0 bases, with 2 bases remaining between them. The CDR3 totals 12 residues. In germline, CDR1 is SNHLY, CDR2 FYNNEI. CDR3 sequence: CASSLSGNTIYF. The CDR3 nucleotides are TGTGCCAGCAGTCTCTCTGGAAACACCATATATTTT.

The genes are TRBV7-2 and TRBJ2-4; D is unclear. V was shortened by 1 base and J by 0 bases, with 7 bases between the two germline ends. This CDR3 spans 15 amino acids. Germline V CDR1 and CDR2: SGHTA, FQGNSA. The CDR3 sequence is CASSLGVGAKNIQYF. Here the CDR3 DNA reads TGTGCCAGCAGCTTAGGTGTGGGAGCCAAAAACATTCAGTACTTC.

This clone was seen more than once but under ten times. The chain joins TRBV19 to TRBJ2-6, with 7 bases identical to TRBD2. The CDR3 consists of 17 residues. V shed 6 bases, J shed 0 bases, and the junction held 8 bases outside the gene matches. Germline-derived CDR1 and CDR2 are LNHDA and SQIVND (reference sequence). In DNA, the CDR3 is TGTGCCAGTAGCATCCGCCGGGGGGACTCTGGGGCCAACGTCCTGACTTTC. Residues: CASSIRRGDSGANVLTF.

The chain couples TRBV28 to TRBJ2-3; D not certain. The CDR3 extends over 14 amino acids. Germline loops: CDR1 MDHEN, CDR2 SYDVKM. V gave up 6 bases and J gave up 4 bases, with 14 bases separating them. The CDR3 DNA reads as TGTGCCAGCAGCAATTCACCGCCGGCAGATACGCAGTATTTT. It is translated as CASSNSPPADTQYF.

The gene calls are TRBV30 and TRBJ1-2; D is possibly TRBD1 (6 bases). V was clipped by 2 bases and J by 7 bases, with 14 bases between them. There are 13 residues in the CDR3. Germline CDR1 is GTSNPN and CDR2 is SVGIG (reference sequence). The DNA for the CDR3 is TGTGCCTGGAGTCGGGGGGCCGGGAGTGGCTACACCTTC. Amino acids: CAWSRGAGSGYTF.

In DNA, the CDR3 is TGTGCCAGCAGTTACTCCAGGGGGAGCTACGAGCAGTACGTC. This encodes CASSYSRGSYEQYV. The rearrangement joins TRBV6-5 to TRBJ2-7; TRBD1 matches at 7 bases. Germline V gives CDR1 MNHEY, CDR2 SVGAGI. V lost 0 bases, J lost 3 bases, and 2 bases stayed unmatched. The CDR3 has 14 amino acids.

The chain links TRBV4-3 to TRBJ2-1; a weak D match, TRBD2 (5 bases). Trimming left V 1 base short and J 3 bases short, with 7 bases between. CDR1 and CDR2 (germline): LGHNA, YSLEER. The CDR3 contains 14 residues. The CDR3 coding sequence is TGCGCCAGCAGCCAAGGGACTGTCTACAATGAGCAGTTCTTC. It specifies CASSQGTVYNEQFF.

The table lists this clone with a few counts. The chain has TRBV18 and TRBJ2-6; no reliable D call. The CDR3 sequence is 14 residues long. Between the trimmed V and J ends, which lost 3 bases and 2 bases, there was a span of 5 bases. Germline V gene sequence: CDR1 KGHSH, CDR2 LQKENI. The CDR3 nucleotides read TGTGCCAGCTCACCTACAACTGGGGCCAACGTCCTGACTTTC. Amino acid sequence: CASSPTTGANVLTF.

The chain carries TRBV7-2 and TRBJ1-1; D is ambiguous. Trimming shortened V by 5 bases and J by 0 bases, and 13 bases separated the two germline ends. Germline V gives CDR1 SGHTA, CDR2 FQGNSA. This CDR3 spans 15 amino acids. For the CDR3, the DNA is TGTGCCAGCAGCGACGACATTGGTATGAACACTGAAGCTTTCTTT. Protein product: CASSDDIGMNTEAFF.

The V gene is TRBV29-1, the J gene TRBJ1-2; D remains unclear. V was trimmed by 2 bases and J by 4 bases, leaving 8 bases between them. This CDR3 contains 12 residues. Looked up from germline, CDR1 is SQVTM and CDR2 is ANQGSEA. Written as DNA, the CDR3 is TGCAGCGTTGAAAAGGGTGGCTATGGCTACACCTTC. This gives the protein CSVEKGGYGYTF.

This clone was seen a few times. The rearrangement joins TRBV7-7 to TRBJ2-2; D is uncertain. Germline V gene lookup returns CDR1 SSHAT and CDR2 FNYEAQ (reference sequence). V shed 5 bases and J shed 3 bases, with 13 bases lying between them. The CDR3 length is 15 residues. The DNA of the CDR3 is TGTGCCAGCAGCCCCTCCCCGGTCCACACCGGGGAGCTGTTTTTT. Translation: CASSPSPVHTGELFF. Based on the CDR3 plus reference TRBV7-7 and TRBJ2-2, the full variable domain is GAGVSQSPRYKVTKRGQDVTLRCDPISSHATLYWYQQALGQGPEFLTYFNYEAQPDKSGLPSDRFSAERPEGSISTLTIQRTEQRDSAMYRCASSPSPVHTGELFFGEGSRLTVL.

The chain couples TRBV19 to TRBJ2-3; 7 bases fit TRBD1. V lost 6 bases and J lost 2; bases outside the gene matches: 8. CDR1 and CDR2 from the germline V gene are LNHDA and SQIVND (reference sequence). The CDR3 length is 15 residues. The CDR3, as DNA: TGTGCCAGTAGGGACCCGGGACAGACCACAGATACGCAGTATTTT. Its translation is CASRDPGQTTDTQYF.

The chain joins TRBV19 to TRBJ1-5, with TRBD1 identical over 8 bases. Germline CDR1 is LNHDA and CDR2 is SQIVND (reference sequence). Trimming took 8 bases from V and 7 from J; bases not matched to a gene: 4. The CDR3 length is 12 residues. The CDR3 region is CASGQGRQPQHF. DNA of the CDR3: TGTGCCAGTGGACAGGGAAGGCAGCCCCAGCATTTT.

The chain links TRBV18 to TRBJ2-7; 10 nucleotides line up with TRBD1. The germline gives CDR1 KGHSH, CDR2 LQKENI. Trimming removed 6 bases from V and 1 base from J; junction bases left unmatched: 6. There are 15 residues in the CDR3. The CDR3 DNA sequence: TGTGCCAGCTCGGCCGGGACAGGGGCGTCCTACGAGCAGTACGTC. This translates into CASSAGTGASYEQYV.

This clone has only a few counts. This chain joins TRBV5-1 and TRBJ1-1; D is unclear. Germline CDR1 reads SGHRS; CDR2 reads YFSETQ. Trimming took 0 bases from V and 0 from J, leaving 6 bases between them. The CDR3 consists of 14 residues. CDR3 bases: TGCGCCAGCAGCTTGGGCACACTGAACACTGAAGCTTTCTTT. It specifies CASSLGTLNTEAFF.

With respect to this clone: Other DNA sequences in the sample encode the same CDR3. This chain joins TRBV7-2 and TRBJ2-3; D unclear. Looked up from germline, CDR1 is SGHTA and CDR2 is FQGNSA. Trimming took off 0 bases at V and 4 bases at J, with 2 bases between the two ends. This CDR3 contains 12 residues. CDR3 DNA sequence: TGTGCCAGCAGCTTAGCTGCAGATACGCAGTATTTT. It encodes CASSLAADTQYF.

The rearrangement joins TRBV12-5 to TRBJ2-4; TRBD2 is a possible D gene (6 bases). CDR3 length: 17 amino acids. The germline V gene encodes CDR1 LGHNT and CDR2 FRNRAP. V gave up 6 bases and J gave up 1 base, with 19 bases separating them. CDR3 region: CASGQVLGGGAKNIQYF. The CDR3 DNA is TGTGCTAGTGGCCAGGTGCTAGGTGGAGGGGCCAAAAACATTCAGTACTTC. The variable domain in full, with the rest retrieved from reference TRBV12-5 and TRBJ2-4, is DARVTQTPRHKVTEMGQEVTMRCQPILGHNTVFWYRQTMMQGLELLAYFRNRAPLDDSGMPKDRFSAEMPDATLATLKIQPSEPRDSAVYFCASGQVLGGGAKNIQYFGAGTRLSVL.

The chain carries TRBV4-1 and TRBJ1-1; D unresolved. This CDR3 region has 14 residues. Trimming cost V 1 base and J 5 bases, with 11 bases left between them. In germline, CDR1 is MGHRA, CDR2 YSYEKL. The CDR3 reads CASSQVWVRTEAFF. As DNA, the CDR3 is TGCGCCAGCAGCCAAGTCTGGGTCAGAACTGAAGCTTTCTTT.